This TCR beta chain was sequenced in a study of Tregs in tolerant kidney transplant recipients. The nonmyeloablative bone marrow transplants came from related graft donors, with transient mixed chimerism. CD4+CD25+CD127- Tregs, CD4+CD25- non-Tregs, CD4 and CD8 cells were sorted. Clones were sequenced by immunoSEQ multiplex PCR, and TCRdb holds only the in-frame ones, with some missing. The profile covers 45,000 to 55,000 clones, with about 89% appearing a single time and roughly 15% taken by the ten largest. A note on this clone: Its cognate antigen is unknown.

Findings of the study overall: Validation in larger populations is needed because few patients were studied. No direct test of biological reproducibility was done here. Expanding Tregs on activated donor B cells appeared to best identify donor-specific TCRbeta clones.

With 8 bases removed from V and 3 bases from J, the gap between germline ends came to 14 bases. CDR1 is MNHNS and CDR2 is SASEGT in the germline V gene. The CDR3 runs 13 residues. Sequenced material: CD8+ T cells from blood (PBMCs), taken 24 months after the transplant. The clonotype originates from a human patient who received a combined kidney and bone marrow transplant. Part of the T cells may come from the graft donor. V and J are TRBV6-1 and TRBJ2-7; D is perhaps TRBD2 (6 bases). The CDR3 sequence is CASVGRGDYEQYF. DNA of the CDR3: TGTGCCAGCGTTGGGCGGGGCGACTACGAGCAGTACTTC.